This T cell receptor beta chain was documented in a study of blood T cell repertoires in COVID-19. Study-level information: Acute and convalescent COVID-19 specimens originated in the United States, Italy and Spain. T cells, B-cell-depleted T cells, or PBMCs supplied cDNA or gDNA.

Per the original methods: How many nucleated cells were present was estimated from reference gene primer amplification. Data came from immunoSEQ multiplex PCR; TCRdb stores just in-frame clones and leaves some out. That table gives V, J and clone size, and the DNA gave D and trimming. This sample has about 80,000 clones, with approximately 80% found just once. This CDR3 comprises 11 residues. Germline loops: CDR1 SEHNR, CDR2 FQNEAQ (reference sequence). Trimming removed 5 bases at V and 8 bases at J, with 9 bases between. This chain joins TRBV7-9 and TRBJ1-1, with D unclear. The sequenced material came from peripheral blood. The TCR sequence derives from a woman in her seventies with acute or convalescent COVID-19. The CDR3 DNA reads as TGTGCCAGCAGCCTACAGATAGAAGCTTTCTTT. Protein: CASSLQIEAFF.